A selection of T cell receptor beta chains follows, all from one sample in a study of CD8+ T cells in alopecia areata. Method: immunoSEQ multiplex PCR; TCRdb's copy keeps in-frame clones and lacks some. The table shows approximately 130,000 clones, with about 51% occurring only once. Sample: NKG2D-low CD8+ T cells sorted from blood. The receptors were sampled from a human donor with alopecia areata. Both conserved end residues are part of each CDR3. A D gene is named only where the DNA matches it firmly. The listing skips clone size in some rows; elsewhere it reads once, few, many or a size class.

V gene	clone size	J gene	D gene	CDR3 DNA	CDR3 protein
TRBV30	.	TRBJ2-6	.	TGTGCCTGGAGTGTGTCTGGGGCCAACGTCCTGACTTTC	CAWSVSGANVLTF
TRBV29-1	.	TRBJ2-5	.	TGCAGCGGCGGTACCGGGACTCTGGAAGAGACCCAGTACTTC	CSGGTGTLEETQYF
TRBV27	.	TRBJ2-5	.	TGTGCCAGCAGCTTTGGGGCACAAGAGACCCAGTACTTC	CASSFGAQETQYF
TRBV15	.	TRBJ2-3	.	TGTGCCACCAGGTCGCTTGGCGGGTTTGTAGATACGCAGTATTTT	CATRSLGGFVDTQYF
TRBV9	.	TRBJ2-3	.	TGTGCCAGCGGGGCGGGAGATACGCAGTATTTT	CASGAGDTQYF
TRBV29-1	.	TRBJ2-7	TRBD2	TGCAGCGTTGAGATAGCGGGAGGTTCTAGGGACTACGAGCAGTACTTC	CSVEIAGGSRDYEQYF
TRBV7-2	.	TRBJ2-7	.	TGTGCCAGCAGCTTTAAGGGCGGAGGCTACGAGCAGTACTTC	CASSFKGGGYEQYF
TRBV28	.	TRBJ2-7	.	TGTGCCAGCAGTTTATTAGGGGGTAGAGACGAGCAGTACTTC	CASSLLGGRDEQYF
TRBV6-1	.	TRBJ1-1	.	TGTGCCAGCAGTGACAGGGAGAACACTGAAGCTTTCTTT	CASSDRENTEAFF
TRBV4-1	.	TRBJ2-1	TRBD1	TGCGCCAGCAGCCAAACAGGGGGCTTCTACAATGAGCAGTTCTTC	CASSQTGGFYNEQFF
TRBV29-1	few	TRBJ2-5	.	TGCAGCGTTGTGGTAACCCAAGAGACCCAGTACTTC	CSVVVTQETQYF
TRBV29-1	few	TRBJ1-5	.	TGCAGCGCGGGTGGAGGGGCAGATCAGCCCCAGCATTTT	CSAGGGADQPQHF
TRBV29-1	.	TRBJ1-1	.	TGCAGCGCCGTACCAGTGAACACTGAAGCTTTCTTT	CSAVPVNTEAFF
TRBV12-5	.	TRBJ2-7	.	TGTGCTAGTGGGCCAGGAACGGGTGACGAGCAGTACTTC	CASGPGTGDEQYF
TRBV11-2	.	TRBJ2-1	TRBD1	TGTGCCAGCAGCCCCGACGGGACCCAGGGGGATGAGCAGTTCTTC	CASSPDGTQGDEQFF
TRBV29-1	few	TRBJ1-1	TRBD1	TGCAGCGTTGGGACAGGGGGCGTCGCTGAAGCTTTCTTT	CSVGTGGVAEAFF
TRBV5-1	.	TRBJ2-7	.	TGCGCCAGCAGTTCCACCGGGACGAGCTCCTACGAGCAGTACTTC	CASSSTGTSSYEQYF
TRBV4-1	.	TRBJ1-1	TRBD1	TGCGCCAGCAGCCAAGATCAGGGGACAGCTCGTCGCGCTTTCTTT	CASSQDQGTARRAFF
TRBV9	few	TRBJ2-7	.	TGTGCCAGCAGCGTAGGGCACCCAGGGGAGCAGTACTTC	CASSVGHPGEQYF
TRBV27	.	TRBJ2-5	TRBD1	TGTGCCAGCAGTTCCGGGACAGGGGCATCAGAGACCCAGTACTTC	CASSSGTGASETQYF
TRBV27	.	TRBJ2-3	TRBD1	TGTGCCAGCAGTTGGGGCCAGGGGGTCACAGATACGCAGTATTTT	CASSWGQGVTDTQYF
TRBV30	.	TRBJ2-7	TRBD1	TGTGCCTGGGACCGGGACAGGAGCTACGAGCAGTACTTC	CAWDRDRSYEQYF
TRBV29-1	.	TRBJ1-2	.	TGCAGCGGCGACGAGGAGCACTATGGCTACACCTTC	CSGDEEHYGYTF
TRBV7-9	.	TRBJ2-5	.	TGTGCCAGCAGCCCCCAAGAGACCCAGTACTTC	CASSPQETQYF
TRBV29-1	few	TRBJ2-3	.	TGCAGCGTTGATGCCCAGGGGGACGCGGGAGCAGATACGCAGTATTTT	CSVDAQGDAGADTQYF
TRBV15	few	TRBJ2-1	.	TGTGCCACCAGCCCAGAGATGGAGCTAGTTGGTAGAGGGCAGTTCTTC	CATSPEMELVGRGQFF
TRBV27	once	TRBJ2-7	.	TGTGCCAGCAGTTTACCGGGTTACGAGCAGTACTTC	CASSLPGYEQYF
TRBV28	few	TRBJ1-1	.	TGTGCCAGCAGAACGACCGTCGAAGCTTTCTTT	CASRTTVEAFF
TRBV7-2	.	TRBJ2-5	TRBD2	TGTGCCAGCAGCTTAGCGACCAGCGGGGGGCTCCAAGAGACCCAGTACTTC	CASSLATSGGLQETQYF
TRBV30	.	TRBJ2-5	TRBD1	TGTGCCTGGAGCAGACCAGGGACAGGGGTAGAGACCCAGTACTTC	CAWSRPGTGVETQYF
TRBV4-2	.	TRBJ1-1	TRBD1	TGTGCCAGCAACTTTGCAGGGGGCACTGAAGCTTTCTTT	CASNFAGGTEAFF
TRBV29-1	few	TRBJ2-1	.	TGCAGCGTCTTCTCTCCAGGATATATGAATGAGCAGTTCTTC	CSVFSPGYMNEQFF
TRBV7-2	.	TRBJ2-5	TRBD2	TGTGCCAGCAGCTTCTTACACGGGCTAGCGGGAGCTTTCCAAGAGACCCAGTACTTC	CASSFLHGLAGAFQETQYF
TRBV4-1	.	TRBJ1-1	.	TGCGCCAGCAGCCGAGAGGTGAACACTGAAGCTTTCTTT	CASSREVNTEAFF
TRBV21-1	.	TRBJ2-3	.	TGTGCCCGCAAGGGTAGCACAGATACGCAGTATTTT	CARKGSTDTQYF
TRBV27	.	TRBJ2-7	TRBD1	TGTGCCAGCAGTTTGGGACAGTCCTACGAGCAGTACTTC	CASSLGQSYEQYF
TRBV27	.	TRBJ2-7	.	TGTGCCAGCAGGGGCCCGGGGTACGAGCAGTACTTC	CASRGPGYEQYF
TRBV6-6	.	TRBJ2-1	.	TGTGCCAGCAGTTACCCGGACGGCTACAATGAGCAGTTCTTC	CASSYPDGYNEQFF
TRBV29-1	.	TRBJ2-3	TRBD2	TGCAGCGTTGATAGCGGGGAGTCTAGCACAGATACGCAGTATTTT	CSVDSGESSTDTQYF
TRBV6-5	.	TRBJ1-1	.	TGTGCCAGCAGACTGCTTATGAACACTGAAGCTTTCTTT	CASRLLMNTEAFF
TRBV9	.	TRBJ2-7	.	TGTGCCAGCAGCGGAAGCGCGGACGTCTACGAGCAGTACTTC	CASSGSADVYEQYF
TRBV29-1	few	TRBJ2-1	.	TGCAGCGTTGGGCCGGCCCGGAATGAGCAGTTCTTC	CSVGPARNEQFF
TRBV4-1	.	TRBJ2-7	.	TGCGCCAGCAGCCTGACAGTTAACTACGAGCAGTACTTC	CASSLTVNYEQYF
TRBV19	.	TRBJ2-7	TRBD1	TGTGCCAGTAGTGACAGGGAACTCTCCTACGAGCAGTACTTC	CASSDRELSYEQYF
TRBV29-1	few	TRBJ1-1	.	TGCAGCGTTCCTATGGTGAACACTGAAGCTTTCTTT	CSVPMVNTEAFF
TRBV29-1	.	TRBJ2-7	.	TGCAGCGTTGAAGGTGGCAGAAACTACGAGCAGTACTTC	CSVEGGRNYEQYF
TRBV30	.	TRBJ1-1	.	TGTGCCTGGGACCGAGGGGCGGGCACTGAAGCTTTCTTT	CAWDRGAGTEAFF
TRBV5-6	.	TRBJ2-1	.	TGTGCCAGCAGCTTGGGCCAAACCGATGAGCAGTTCTTC	CASSLGQTDEQFF
TRBV5-1	.	TRBJ2-7	.	TGCGCCAGCAGCTCATCCGGGACAATAGCGGACGAGCAGTACTTC	CASSSSGTIADEQYF
TRBV27	.	TRBJ1-6	.	TGTGCCAGCAGTTTAGATAGGTTAAATTCACCCCTCCACTTT	CASSLDRLNSPLHF
TRBV29-1	.	TRBJ1-1	.	TGCAGCGTCGGGGAATTGAACACTGAAGCTTTCTTT	CSVGELNTEAFF
TRBV4-1	.	TRBJ2-3	.	TGCGCCAGCAGCCAACTGGGGCGTGGAGATACGCAGTATTTT	CASSQLGRGDTQYF
TRBV27	once	TRBJ2-3	TRBD2	TGTGCCAGCAGTTCCCCTCTAGCGGGGGGGCCCGATACGCAGTATTTT	CASSSPLAGGPDTQYF
TRBV29-1	.	TRBJ2-5	TRBD1	TGCAGCGTGGACGGACAGGGGCGTGTTCGTGAGACCCAGTACTTC	CSVDGQGRVRETQYF